This T cell receptor beta chain was captured in a study of blood T cell repertoires in COVID-19 (dated by TCRdb to 2018 to 2021). In the study overall: Samples from collaborators originated in the United States, Italy and Spain and spanned both the acute and convalescent phases of COVID-19. The material from the prospective study consisted of cDNA or gDNA derived from T cells, B-cell-depleted T cells, or PBMCs. Subjects who had been exposed to COVID-19, were actively infected with it, or had recovered from it provided the deeply sampled blood TCRbeta repertoires that made up the dataset. The repertoires were made available in a free public database intended to serve as a resource for research on the immune response to SARS-CoV-2. The samples were drawn from the first 160 participants of the ongoing ImmuneRACE study and from under 1,500 subjects provided by 6 global collaborators. Sample metadata almost always included a de-identified subject ID, COVID-19 status, age in years and sex. HLA class I and class II types, where available, came from metadata supplied by the sample provider rather than from assay-based typing. Findings and caveats that apply to the study as a whole: How much clinical and demographic metadata was included differed by source and by participant, and the metadata was provided uncurated.

A remark on this clone: It lacks a known antigen. No base quality values were provided; no much bigger clone lies one nucleotide off.

TCRbeta CDR3 regions were amplified from genomic DNA by means of the immunoSEQ Assay, a bias-controlled multiplex PCR. Per the source publication's procedure: Nucleated cell counts per sample were estimated from amplification of reference gene primers within the assay. Sequence reads were collapsed and filtered to measure the absolute abundance of every unique TCRbeta CDR3 rearrangement. For each sample, productive Simpson clonality was calculated by taking the square root of Simpson's diversity index across productive rearrangements. Not all clones reach the TCRdb copy of this immuneACCESS table, which keeps in-frame sequences only. Checked studies attribute under half of the gap to unresolved V genes and leave the rest unexplained. That table is the source of V, J and clone size, and D and trimming were worked out from the DNA. Recorded for this sample are some 210,000 clones; around 84% of them occurred a single time. The ten largest clones add up to approximately 4.3% of the sample.

The CDR3 runs 15 amino acids, cysteine and phenylalanine included. The only DNA kept is the CDR3, 45 bases in frame from the first base. CDR1 and CDR2 are drawn from the germline V gene: MNHEY, SVGAGI. Here V drops 6 bases and J drops 2 bases, and the junction holds 8 bases not matched to any gene. Participants in the prospective study were enrolled through a virtual design, were aged roughly 18 to 90 years, and lived in 24 United States geographic areas. To assign participants to cohorts, the prospective study relied on clinical history that participants themselves reported in a screening survey and a study questionnaire. In the prospective study, mobile phlebotomists collected whole blood, serum and a nasopharyngeal or oropharyngeal swab from each participant. Over an approximately two-month period, participants in the prospective study had the option of providing additional blood draws and questionnaires. Before DNA extraction, prospective study blood samples were shipped either frozen or at room temperature.

The source is a man in his thirties or forties with acute COVID-19. Sequenced material: PBMCs or T cells enriched from blood (not recorded which). The rearrangement joined TRBV6-5 to TRBJ2-7, with 9 junctional bases fitting TRBD2. The DNA sequence is TGTGCCAGCAGCCCCTATAGCGGGGGAGCCTACGAGCAGTACTTC. This encodes CASSPYSGGAYEQYF.